These T cell receptor beta chains were read from a single sample in a study of regulatory T cells in long-lasting Graves disease. TCRdb passed the multiplex PCR reads through MiXCR, listing each CDR3 protein once. In the table there are about 380,000 distinct CDR3 sequences, roughly a sixth of which are singletons. The material sequenced was peripheral blood mononuclear cells (PBMCs), taken at new diagnosis, from a patient treated with antithyroid drugs. These receptors all come from a female donor with Graves disease. The conserved cysteine and the conserved F or W are not part of the CDR3 here. The order of the fields is V gene, CDR3 protein.

V gene: TRBV2; CDR3 protein: ASSEVRGWNTEAF
V gene: TRBV20-1; CDR3 protein: SARDPGGSSYNEQF
V gene: TRBV11-2; CDR3 protein: ASSRPGLAGVRNTGELF
V gene: TRBV7-2; CDR3 protein: ASSLDLVADTQY
V gene: TRBV29-1; CDR3 protein: SVEDRAGKREETQY
V gene: TRBV2; CDR3 protein: ASSEWRETQY
V gene: TRBV7-9; CDR3 protein: ASSLWPHEKLF
V gene: TRBV9; CDR3 protein: ASSVDQGGIPNEQF
V gene: TRBV2; CDR3 protein: ASSVRDRGGYT
V gene: TRBV29-1; CDR3 protein: SVYEGDRGPGELF
V gene: TRBV6-2/TRBV6-3; CDR3 protein: ASSARDRKISNQPQH
V gene: TRBV7-9; CDR3 protein: ASIGGGHEQY
V gene: TRBV28; CDR3 protein: ASSQGGLAGFEQF
V gene: TRBV12-3/TRBV12-4; CDR3 protein: ASSPSNQPQH
V gene: TRBV14; CDR3 protein: ASSQDSWETQY
V gene: TRBV5-4; CDR3 protein: ASSLNLNTGELF
V gene: TRBV6-5; CDR3 protein: ASSYSRETQY
V gene: TRBV4-3; CDR3 protein: ASSQDLVKAMNTEAF
V gene: TRBV12-3/TRBV12-4; CDR3 protein: ASTIGGARSGYT
V gene: TRBV2; CDR3 protein: ASGGGGNYGYT
V gene: TRBV7-8; CDR3 protein: ASSTRDRRAYEQY
V gene: TRBV24-1; CDR3 protein: ATEDPNHEQF
V gene: TRBV20-1; CDR3 protein: SARDQGHGNTEAF
V gene: TRBV3-1; CDR3 protein: ASSLTGRTNSPLH
V gene: TRBV28; CDR3 protein: ASSGLRGQETQY
V gene: TRBV14; CDR3 protein: ASSPQTGAGDTQY
V gene: TRBV7-3; CDR3 protein: ASSSQGSGELF
V gene: TRBV20-1; CDR3 protein: SANLKGQNTEAF
V gene: TRBV4-3; CDR3 protein: ASSQGSGQTWLGYGYT
V gene: TRBV7-9; CDR3 protein: ASSLAALAGELF
V gene: TRBV6-1; CDR3 protein: ASSEAKAGQPQH
V gene: TRBV27; CDR3 protein: ASSFRDRPLY
V gene: TRBV6-2/TRBV6-3; CDR3 protein: ASRTSGTSWGEQY
V gene: TRBV4-1; CDR3 protein: ASSPPGAGGQETQY
V gene: TRBV20-1; CDR3 protein: SALEGLAVYNEQF
V gene: TRBV19; CDR3 protein: ASSIKPGDTEAF
V gene: TRBV6-1; CDR3 protein: ASSSGREGRMGDEQF
V gene: TRBV7-9; CDR3 protein: ASSLQREAQETQY
V gene: TRBV6-5; CDR3 protein: ASSYVDPRETQY
V gene: TRBV24-1; CDR3 protein: ATKRGGSNQPQH
V gene: TRBV30; CDR3 protein: AWSVPSMNTEAF
V gene: TRBV20-1; CDR3 protein: SARLGLAGIQETQY
V gene: TRBV20-1; CDR3 protein: SARPPGSNGNEKLF
V gene: TRBV6-1; CDR3 protein: ASSHRWGTGLNNEQF